A single sample is the source of the 29 T cell receptor beta chains below, sequenced in a study of response to subunit inactivated influenza vaccine. TCRdb fed the RT-PCR reads into MiXCR, producing one record per CDR3 protein. Of around 710,000 distinct CDR3 sequences in the sample, roughly 13% are singletons; the top ten hold less than 9%. Sequencing used PBMCs from blood, obtained about 14 days before vaccination. The receptor set was obtained from a man between 50 and 59 years old who received an inactivated influenza vaccine.

This clonotype was observed a few times. This chain uses TRBV12-3 or TRBV12-4 with TRBJ2-7; no definite D call. The CDR3 has 15 residues. With 6 bases removed from V and 2 bases from J, the gap between germline ends came to 17 bases. DNA for the CDR3: TGTGCCAGCAGCCCGACACCCACGGTTCCCTACGAGCAGTACTTC. Its protein is CASSPTPTVPYEQYF.

This clonotype was seen repeatedly, ten times or more. The chain combines TRBV10-3 with TRBJ2-5; a possible D gene is TRBD2 (6 bases). The CDR3 has 12 residues. Deletions cut 8 bases from V and 2 bases from J, with 9 bases between. Germline V lookup: CDR1 ENHRY, CDR2 SYGVKD. CDR3 in amino acids: CAIGGTQETQYF. DNA for the CDR3: TGTGCCATCGGGGGGACGCAAGAGACCCAGTACTTC.

The rearrangement joins TRBV7-9 to TRBJ2-5; 8 nucleotides match TRBD1. This CDR3 has 17 residues. Per germline, CDR1 SEHNR and CDR2 FQNEAQ (reference sequence). The junction had 15 bases not matched to a gene; V was cut back by 5 bases and J by 4 bases. The CDR3 spells CASSRPLDRGGLETQYF. In nucleotides, the CDR3 is TGTGCCAGCAGCCGCCCTCTTGACAGGGGAGGATTAGAGACCCAGTACTTC.

A note on this clonotype: A read error is possible here, since a much larger clone lies one base away. The chain carries TRBV4-2 and TRBJ2-7, with 9 nucleotides matching TRBD2. The CDR3 loop spans 15 amino acids. Per the germline V gene, CDR1 is LGHNA and CDR2 is YNFKEQ. In nucleotides, the CDR3 is TGTGCCAGCAGCCCCATAGCGGGGGCCGCCTACGAGCGGTACTTC. Its translation is CASSPIAGAAYERYF.

This clonotype was found many times. The chain has TRBV12-3 or TRBV12-4 and TRBJ2-1; the match to TRBD2 covers 8 bases. The CDR3 length is 14 residues. With V trimmed by 8 bases and J by 0 bases, 3 bases remained unmatched. The CDR3 is CASRGGSSYNEQFF. CDR3 coding DNA: TGTGCCAGCCGGGGGGGGAGCTCCTACAATGAGCAGTTCTTC.

This clonotype was seen more than once but under ten times. This chain connects TRBV18 to TRBJ2-7, with D possibly being TRBD1 (6 bases). The CDR3 totals 14 residues. CDR1 and CDR2 (germline): KGHSH, LQKENI. V lost 4 bases, J lost 1 base, and 11 bases lay in between. CDR3 residues: CASSQSQGSYEQYF. For the CDR3, the DNA is TGTGCCAGCTCACAAAGCCAGGGGTCCTACGAGCAGTACTTC.

For this clonotype: This may arise from a read error, as a much more abundant clone is one base away. The chain carries TRBV10-2 and TRBJ2-5, with TRBD2 matching over 9 bases. Germline V gives CDR1 WSHSY, CDR2 SAAADI. The CDR3 has 15 amino acids. Trimming cost V 6 bases and J 3 bases; bases outside gene matches: 8. The CDR3 nucleotides are TGCGCCAGCAGAGCGGTGGCTAGCGGGAAAGAGACCCAGTACTTC. Translating it yields CASRAVASGKETQYF.

This clonotype was detected only a few times. This rearrangement joins TRBV7-2 to TRBJ1-2; no clear D gene. This CDR3 comprises 12 residues. V lost 5 bases and J lost 4, with 8 bases in between. The germline gives CDR1 SGHTA, CDR2 FQGNSA. CDR3 nucleotide sequence: TGTGCCAGCAGCCAGCCTGCCTATGGCTACACCTTC. Translated, it gives CASSQPAYGYTF.

There are many counts of this clonotype. The rearrangement joins TRBV29-1 to TRBJ2-3; TRBD1 matches at 9 bases. After removal of 7 bases from V and 0 bases from J, the junction contained 11 bases not matched to a gene. This CDR3 is 16 amino acids long. The V gene's germline CDR1 is SQVTM and CDR2 ANQGSEA. The CDR3: CSARVTGTGSTDTQYF. CDR3 bases: TGCAGCGCTCGGGTCACCGGGACAGGGAGCACAGATACGCAGTATTTT.

CDR3 sequence: CASSQGQWEKETQYF. CDR3 coding DNA: TGTGCCAGCAGCCAGGGACAGTGGGAGAAAGAGACCCAGTACTTC. This sequence joins TRBV27 and TRBJ2-5; 7 bases are a match to TRBD1. Trimming cost V 6 bases and J 3 bases; bases outside gene matches: 10. The CDR3 totals 15 residues. Germline CDR1 and CDR2: MNHEY and SMNVEV (reference sequence).

This clonotype was seen only a few times. V and J are TRBV20-1 and TRBJ2-7, with D possibly being TRBD1 or TRBD2 (6 bases each). Germline assignment: CDR1 DFQATT and CDR2 SNEGSKA (reference sequence). V was pared by 1 base and J by 6 bases, with 28 bases between. CDR3 length: 18 residues. The CDR3 protein is CSARGYRDRLAPQREQYF. The CDR3 bases are TGCAGTGCTAGAGGGTACAGGGACCGGCTAGCGCCCCAGCGCGAGCAGTACTTC.

This clonotype occurred a few times. The V gene is TRBV24-1, the J gene TRBJ2-1; D is undetermined. Germline CDR1 KGHDR, CDR2 SFDVKD. V lost 0 bases, J lost 0 bases, and 5 bases lay in between. CDR3 length equals 15 residues. CDR3 sequence (DNA): TGTGCCACCAGTGATTTGACATACTCCTACAATGAGCAGTTCTTC. Its translation: CATSDLTYSYNEQFF.

There are a few counts of this clonotype. The J gene is TRBJ1-4, the V gene TRBV5-1; 8 bases are shared with TRBD1. V trimming: 4 bases; J trimming: 5 bases; junction bases outside the gene matches: 10. There are 16 residues in the CDR3. The germline V gene encodes CDR1 SGHRS and CDR2 YFSETQ. CDR3 nucleotides: TGCGCCAGCAGCGACAGTCCGGGACAGGCAAATGAAAAACTGTTTTTT. It specifies CASSDSPGQANEKLFF. The whole variable domain, filled in from reference TRBV5-1 and TRBJ1-4, reads KAGVTQTPRYLIKTRGQQVTLSCSPISGHRSVSWYQQTPGQGLQFLFEYFSETQRNKGNFPGRFSGRQFSNSRSEMNVSTLELGDSALYLCASSDSPGQANEKLFFGSGTQLSVL.

The chain joins TRBV7-9 to TRBJ2-2; perhaps TRBD2 as D (5 bases). Germline lookup yields CDR1 SEHNR and CDR2 FQNEAQ (reference sequence). Trimming stripped 0 bases from V and 0 bases from J, with 11 bases between. This CDR3 contains 17 residues. The CDR3 nucleotides are TGTGCCAGCAGCTTAGCGAGGAGCGGCCCGAACACCGGGGAGCTGTTTTTT. Translation: CASSLARSGPNTGELFF.

This clonotype has only a few counts. The chain couples TRBV7-9 to TRBJ1-1; 8 bases are shared with TRBD1. Trimming took 5 bases from V and 2 from J; bases not matched to a gene: 13. The CDR3 has 17 residues. The V gene's germline CDR1 is SEHNR and CDR2 FQNEAQ (reference sequence). CDR3 nucleotide sequence: TGTGCCAGCAGCCCGACTCGGGGACAGGCCGCAAACACTGAAGCTTTCTTT. Amino acid sequence: CASSPTRGQAANTEAFF. The full variable domain, completed using reference TRBV7-9 and TRBJ1-1, is DTGVSQNPRHKITKRGQNVTFRCDPISEHNRLYWYRQTLGQGPEFLTYFQNEAQLEKSRLLSDRFSAERPKGSFSTLEIQRTEQGDSAMYLCASSPTRGQAANTEAFFGQGTRLTVV.

This clonotype was counted between two and nine times. J is TRBJ1-1 and V is TRBV3-1; D call uncertain. Germline CDR1 is LGHDT and CDR2 is YNNKEL (reference sequence). The CDR3 is 12 residues long. Between the trimmed V and J ends, which lost 3 bases and 10 bases, there was a span of 12 bases. CDR3 coding DNA: TGTGCCAGCAGCCAGAGACCGTGGGGAGCTTTCTTT. Translated, it gives CASSQRPWGAFF. Drawing the rest from reference TRBV3-1 and TRBJ1-1, the complete variable domain is DTAVSQTPKYLVTQMGNDKSIKCEQNLGHDTMYWYKQDSKKFLKIMFSYNNKELIINETVPNRFSPKSPDKAHLNLHINSLELGDSAVYFCASSQRPWGAFFGQGTRLTVV.

This chain joins TRBV27 and TRBJ1-2; 10 bases match TRBD1. The CDR3 runs to 14 residues. V lost 3 bases and J lost 7; bases outside the gene matches: 5. CDR1 MNHEY and CDR2 SMNVEV come from the germline V gene (reference sequence). The CDR3, as DNA: TGTGCCAGCAGTTTCTCGGGACAGGGGTCTGGCTACACCTTC. Translated, it gives CASSFSGQGSGYTF.

This clonotype was detected a few times. The chain carries TRBV5-1 and TRBJ2-3; a weak D match, TRBD1 (6 bases). In germline, CDR1 is SGHRS, CDR2 YFSETQ. The CDR3 has 15 residues. The V gene lost 4 bases and the J gene lost 4 bases, with 16 bases spanning the gap. The CDR3 loop reads CASSEPGQRADTQYF. CDR3 DNA: TGCGCCAGCAGCGAACCGGGACAAAGGGCAGATACGCAGTATTTT.

The rearrangement links TRBV20-1 to TRBJ2-2, with D perhaps matching TRBD1 (5 bases). Trimming took off 0 bases at V and 7 bases at J, with 15 bases between the two ends. CDR1 is DFQATT and CDR2 is SNEGSKA in the germline V gene (reference sequence). This CDR3 is built from 15 residues. The CDR3 is CSARDSQDIIGELFF. Written as DNA, the CDR3 is TGCAGTGCTAGAGATAGTCAGGACATTATCGGGGAGCTGTTTTTT.

This clonotype was observed a handful of times. The J gene is TRBJ1-5, the V gene TRBV12-1. TRBV12-1 is reported as a pseudogene. The CDR3 covers 17 residues. The CDR3 loop reads CASYPKGRQIGNQPQHF. CDR3 in DNA: TGTGCCAGCTACCCGAAAGGTCGGCAAATTGGCAATCAGCCCCAGCATTTT.

Comment on this clonotype: A much larger clone lies one base from this, so it may be a read error. V is TRBV5-1 and J is TRBJ2-7; perhaps TRBD2 as D (6 bases). Trimming removed 1 base at V and 2 bases at J, with 10 bases between. The CDR3 sequence is 14 residues long. The germline gives CDR1 SGHRS, CDR2 YFSETQ. The CDR3 loop is CASSLSGDPYEQYF. The CDR3 DNA sequence: TGCGCCAGCAGCTTGTCGGGGGACCCCTACGAGCAGTACTTC.

This rearrangement joins TRBV12-3 or TRBV12-4 to TRBJ1-2; no definite D call. Trimming pared 6 bases from V and 1 base from J, leaving 9 bases between. This CDR3 has 13 residues. CDR3 sequence: CASRSSGNYGYTF. The CDR3 DNA reads as TGTGCCAGCAGGTCTAGCGGTAACTATGGCTACACCTTC.

This clonotype was recorded many times. The chain has TRBV6-1 and TRBJ2-3; D could derive from TRBD1 or TRBD2 (5 bases each). This CDR3 contains 15 residues. V was trimmed by 3 bases and J by 0 bases, leaving 10 bases between them. Germline loops: CDR1 MNHNS, CDR2 SASEGT. CDR3 sequence reads: CASSDRGLSTDTQYF. CDR3 sequence (DNA): TGTGCCAGCAGTGACCGGGGCCTTAGCACAGATACGCAGTATTTT.

The table lists this clonotype with a few counts. The chain couples TRBV15 to TRBJ1-2; no reliable D call. This CDR3 spans 14 amino acids. CDR1 LNHNV and CDR2 YYDKDF come from the germline V gene (reference sequence). The V end lost 1 base, the J end lost 0 bases, and 6 bases lay between the germline ends. CDR3 loop: CATSRVDPNYGYTF. CDR3 in DNA: TGTGCCACCAGCAGAGTGGACCCTAACTATGGCTACACCTTC.

For this clonotype: Possible read error: a much larger clone is one base away. The chain uses TRBV6-2 or TRBV6-3 and TRBJ1-2; D call uncertain. Trimming stripped 6 bases from V and 4 bases from J, with 6 bases between. Germline CDR1 MNHEY, CDR2 SVGEGT. This CDR3 has 11 residues. CDR3 DNA: TGTGCCAGCAGGGAGATCTATGGCTACACCTTC. Amino acids: CASREIYGYTF.

This clonotype was detected only a few times. This chain uses TRBV19 with TRBJ2-1; 7 positions agree with TRBD2. The V gene's germline CDR1 is LNHDA and CDR2 SQIVND (reference sequence). Germline trimming cut 3 bases from V and 5 bases from J; bases unmatched to any gene: 16. CDR3 length: 18 residues. In DNA, the CDR3 is TGTGCCAGTAGTATGGGGGGGGTGGGACTGTCCCCCAACAATGAGCAGTTCTTC. Its protein product is CASSMGGVGLSPNNEQFF.

This clonotype came up a few times. V gene TRBV14 combines with J gene TRBJ1-4; possibly TRBD1 for D (5 bases). CDR1 is SGHDN and CDR2 is FVKESK in the germline V gene. The germline V and J ends were trimmed by 4 bases and 0 bases, with 12 bases remaining between them. The CDR3 contains 16 residues. CDR3 coding DNA: TGTGCCAGCAGCCGACGGGGGGATTCAACTAATGAAAAACTGTTTTTT. Translating it yields CASSRRGDSTNEKLFF.

The chain links TRBV6-1 to TRBJ2-5; 7 bases match TRBD1. The CDR3 is 13 residues long. The germline CDR1 and CDR2 sequences are MNHNS and SASEGT. V was clipped by 7 bases and J by 4 bases; unmatched bases: 6. CDR3 nucleotide sequence: TGTGCCAGCACCATACCAGGGGGAGAGACCCAGTACTTC. The encoded protein is CASTIPGGETQYF.

The chain employs TRBV5-1 and TRBJ2-3; D tentatively fits TRBD1 or TRBD2 (5 bases each). CDR1 is SGHRS, CDR2 YFSETQ, per germline. The CDR3 has 16 residues. Trimming removed 7 bases at V and 2 bases at J, with 20 bases between. Written as DNA, the CDR3 is TGCGCCAGCGGGTGGGGGTCTTCGAGGGACACAGATACGCAGTATTTT. It is translated as CASGWGSSRDTDTQYF.